This entry features one T cell receptor beta chain sequence. Its cognate antigen is unknown. These data come from a study of T cell repertoires in breast cancer. General study points: Possibly tumor-specific: eighteen TCR pairs in seven or more tumors, rare in control blood.

During the second nested PCR, blocking oligonucleotides suppressed genes that were not paired. TCRdb analysed the emulsion pairing reads with MiXCR anew, one entry per CDR3 protein. The repertoire holds roughly 39,000 distinct CDR3 sequences, with roughly 44% as singletons. V was shortened by 7 bases and J by 3 bases, with 12 bases between the two germline ends. The CDR3 extends over 14 amino acids. The germline gives CDR1 MNHNS, CDR2 SASEGT. An expanded emulsion RT-PCR with primers for all TCR V genes paired CD8+ T cell chains. V usage is TRBV6-1 and J usage is TRBJ2-2; maybe TRBD2 (6 bases). The material sequenced was CD8+ T cells. The origin of this receptor is a pool of human donors with breast cancer or a healthy control (not recorded which). The CDR3 reads CASTVPGDTGELFF. The CDR3 nucleotides are TGTGCCAGCACCGTCCCGGGGGACACCGGGGAGCTGTTTTTT.